These T cell receptor beta chains were read from a single sample in a study of cytomegalovirus exposure and HLA in healthy donors. TCRdb's copy holds only in-frame clones and misses some; the assay was immunoSEQ multiplex PCR. Of 150,000 or so clones listed, 74% are singletons. Sequencing was performed on PBMCs. These receptor sequences come from a young man in good health and CMV-seronegative. CDR3s include the opening cysteine and the closing phenylalanine or tryptophan. The D gene is left open where the match is weak. Not every row has a clone size; where given, it reads once, few, many or a size class.

CDR3: CASSYRGTAYEQYF; DNA: TGTGCCAGCAGTTACCGGGGGACAGCCTACGAGCAGTACTTC; size: NA; D: NA; J: TRBJ2-7; V: TRBV2
CDR3: CASSQVTGGMRGAFF; DNA: TGCGCCAGCAGCCAAGTGACAGGGGGCATGCGTGGGGCTTTCTTT; size: once; D: TRBD1; J: TRBJ1-1; V: TRBV4-1
CDR3: CASSPGTGIYEQYF; DNA: TGTGCCAGCAGTCCCGGGACAGGGATCTACGAGCAGTACTTC; size: once; D: TRBD1; J: TRBJ2-7; V: TRBV2
CDR3: CASSFFIRGRHNSPLHF; DNA: TGTGCCAGCAGCTTTTTCATAAGGGGAAGGCATAATTCACCCCTCCACTTT; size: NA; D: NA; J: TRBJ1-6; V: TRBV5-8
CDR3: CASSTTSGGSGGELFF; DNA: TGCGCCAGCAGCACGACTAGCGGGGGGTCCGGCGGGGAGCTGTTTTTT; size: NA; D: TRBD2; J: TRBJ2-2; V: TRBV5-1
CDR3: CASRDKLSDRGNTEAFF; DNA: TGTGCCAGCAGGGACAAACTCTCGGACAGGGGGAACACTGAAGCTTTCTTT; size: NA; D: TRBD1; J: TRBJ1-1; V: TRBV2
CDR3: CASSGLAGGPNEQFF; DNA: TGTGCCAGCAGTGGACTAGCGGGGGGGCCGAATGAGCAGTTCTTC; size: NA; D: TRBD2; J: TRBJ2-1; V: TRBV2
CDR3: CASSEMGSNQPQHF; DNA: TGTGCCAGCAGTGAAATGGGCAGCAATCAGCCCCAGCATTTT; size: once; D: NA; J: TRBJ1-5; V: TRBV6-1
CDR3: CASSFRGFLQGGYTF; DNA: TGTGCCAGCAGTTTCAGGGGGTTTCTTCAGGGTGGCTACACCTTC; size: NA; D: TRBD1; J: TRBJ1-2; V: TRBV28
CDR3: CASSGLASGNTIYF; DNA: TGTGCCAGCAGTGGACTTGCCTCTGGAAACACCATATATTTT; size: few; D: NA; J: TRBJ1-3; V: TRBV2
CDR3: CAGGGTENTGELFF; DNA: TGTGCCGGAGGCGGGACAGAGAACACCGGGGAGCTGTTTTTT; size: once; D: NA; J: TRBJ2-2; V: TRBV19
CDR3: CASSPQAYSRFSGNTIYF; DNA: TGTGCCAGCTCACCTCAGGCGTACAGTCGCTTCTCTGGAAACACCATATATTTT; size: NA; D: NA; J: TRBJ1-3; V: TRBV18
CDR3: CASSSQGLTEAFF; DNA: TGTGCCAGCAGCAGCCAGGGTTTGACTGAAGCTTTCTTT; size: NA; D: NA; J: TRBJ1-1; V: TRBV13
CDR3: CASSYSGGNYNEQFF; DNA: TGTGCCAGCAGCTATAGCGGGGGGAACTACAATGAGCAGTTCTTC; size: NA; D: TRBD2; J: TRBJ2-1; V: TRBV7-2
CDR3: CASSQLGLATDTQYF; DNA: TGCGCCAGCAGCCAATTAGGACTAGCCACAGATACGCAGTATTTT; size: once; D: TRBD2; J: TRBJ2-3; V: TRBV4-1
CDR3: CASSTVGQGNQPQHF; DNA: TGTGCCAGCAGCACAGTCGGACAGGGCAATCAGCCCCAGCATTTT; size: NA; D: TRBD1; J: TRBJ1-5; V: TRBV28
CDR3: CASSGQGSYNEQFF; DNA: TGTGCCAGCAGCGGACAGGGCTCCTACAATGAGCAGTTCTTC; size: NA; D: TRBD1; J: TRBJ2-1; V: TRBV2
CDR3: CASSLGDTSYEQYF; DNA: TGTGCCAGCAGCTTAGGGGACACATCCTACGAGCAGTACTTC; size: NA; D: NA; J: TRBJ2-7; V: TRBV7-7